These T cell receptor beta chains were read from a single sample in a study of T-cell memory formation after mild COVID-19. TCRdb re-derived calls from the 5' RACE reads in MiXCR, one entry per CDR3 protein. The sample lists 140,000 to 150,000 distinct CDR3 sequences; approximately 25% were seen once. Sequenced input: PBMCs or a T cell subset sorted from them (not recorded which). The receptors were gathered from an adult woman who had mild COVID-19 (a few samples of this study predate the infection). Cell type and time point are not known. Both conserved end residues are part of each CDR3. Fields, in order: D gene, J gene, V gene, clone size, CDR3 protein, CDR3 DNA. A D gene is named only where the DNA matches it firmly. Clone size is not always given. Where it is, it says once, few, many or a class for expanded clones.

NA | TRBJ2-5 | TRBV7-9 | few | CASSRTEETQYF | TGTGCCAGCAGCCGGACAGAAGAGACCCAGTACTTC
TRBD1 | TRBJ2-7 | TRBV29-1 | NA | CSVEGTGVVNEQYF | TGCAGCGTTGAAGGGACAGGAGTAGTCAACGAGCAGTACTTC
TRBD2 | TRBJ2-1 | TRBV12-3/TRBV12-4 | NA | CASSFPELAGGPDVTEQFF | TGTGCCAGCAGTTTCCCCGAGCTAGCGGGAGGGCCCGACGTGACGGAGCAGTTCTTC
NA | TRBJ2-2 | TRBV6-5 | few | CASSYSGAGNTGELFF | TGTGCCAGCAGTTACTCGGGGGCAGGGAACACCGGGGAGCTGTTTTTT
TRBD2 | TRBJ2-1 | TRBV7-9 | NA | CASSPSSGSSSYNEQFF | TGTGCCAGCAGCCCGTCTAGCGGGAGTAGCTCCTACAATGAGCAGTTCTTC
NA | TRBJ2-7 | TRBV6-2/TRBV6-3 | many | CASSLDAAANEQYF | TGTGCCAGCAGCCTGGACGCCGCCGCGAACGAGCAGTACTTC
TRBD1 | TRBJ1-6 | TRBV6-1 | once | CASSEGTGPNYYNSPLHF | TGTGCCAGCAGTGAAGGGACAGGGCCTAATTACTATAATTCACCCCTCCACTTT
NA | TRBJ1-2 | TRBV12-3/TRBV12-4 | NA | CASSFWVEDGYTF | TGTGCCAGCAGTTTCTGGGTCGAGGATGGCTACACCTTC
NA | TRBJ1-1 | TRBV20-1 | NA | CSASGHGFGNTEAFF | TGCAGTGCTAGTGGGCACGGTTTCGGGAACACTGAAGCTTTCTTT
NA | TRBJ2-7 | TRBV19 | few | CASSVRQDYEQYF | TGTGCCAGTAGTGTCCGACAAGACTACGAGCAGTACTTC
NA | TRBJ2-2 | TRBV6-1 | few | CASSVNNGELFF | TGTGCCAGCAGTGTGAATAACGGGGAGCTGTTTTTT
TRBD2 | TRBJ2-2 | TRBV20-1 | many | CSAKGLADTGELFF | TGCAGTGCGAAGGGACTAGCGGACACCGGGGAGCTGTTTTTT
NA | TRBJ2-5 | TRBV2 | few | CASSEGDSFLQETQYF | TGTGCCAGCAGTGAAGGTGACAGTTTTCTTCAAGAGACCCAGTACTTC
NA | TRBJ2-4 | TRBV7-6 | NA | CASSPYGAKNIQYF | TGTGCCAGCAGCCCCTATGGAGCCAAAAACATTCAGTACTTC
NA | TRBJ2-3 | TRBV12-3/TRBV12-4 | NA | CASSSNLAPDTQYF | TGTGCCAGCAGTTCTAACCTAGCCCCAGATACGCAGTATTTT
NA | TRBJ2-1 | TRBV20-1 | NA | CSAVPNFDYNEQFF | TGCAGTGCTGTACCTAACTTTGACTACAATGAGCAGTTCTTC
NA | TRBJ2-5 | TRBV2 | few | CASGHPTGTDETQYF | TGTGCCAGCGGACACCCCACAGGGACCGATGAGACCCAGTACTTC
NA | TRBJ1-2 | TRBV5-1 | few | CASSLVGRDYGYTF | TGCGCCAGCAGCTTGGTCGGACGGGACTATGGCTACACCTTC
NA | TRBJ2-3 | TRBV6-5 | NA | CASSTGLGTDTQYF | TGTGCCAGCAGTACCGGACTCGGCACAGATACGCAGTATTTT
NA | TRBJ2-5 | TRBV24-1 | NA | CATSEARAPYQETQYF | TGTGCCACCAGTGAGGCTCGGGCGCCTTACCAAGAGACCCAGTACTTC
NA | TRBJ1-2 | TRBV6-2/TRBV6-3 | NA | CASSYSKTDYGYTF | TGTGCCAGCAGTTACTCTAAAACGGACTATGGCTACACCTTC
NA | TRBJ2-7 | TRBV29-1 | once | CSVRPAGVAYEQYF | TGCAGCGTGCGACCCGCAGGGGTGGCCTACGAGCAGTACTTC
NA | TRBJ2-3 | TRBV2 | few | CASTNRGAADTQYF | TGTGCCAGCACCAATCGGGGGGCCGCGGATACGCAGTATTTT
NA | TRBJ1-1 | TRBV7-9 | NA | CASSMDSPEAFF | TGTGCCAGCAGCATGGACAGCCCTGAAGCTTTCTTT
NA | TRBJ2-1 | TRBV20-1 | few | CSARANYNEQFF | TGCAGTGCTAGAGCCAATTACAATGAGCAGTTCTTC
NA | TRBJ2-1 | TRBV20-1 | few | CSATHEQFF | TGCAGTGCCACACACGAGCAGTTCTTC
NA | TRBJ1-5 | TRBV4-2 | NA | CASSQEGNSNQPQHF | TGTGCCAGCAGCCAAGAGGGGAATAGCAATCAGCCCCAGCATTTT
NA | TRBJ2-1 | TRBV6-1 | many | CASSFVETGGNEQFF | TGTGCCAGCAGTTTCGTTGAGACAGGTGGCAATGAGCAGTTCTTC
TRBD2 | TRBJ2-1 | TRBV3-1 | NA | CASSGGTSGGDYNEQFF | TGTGCCAGCAGCGGCGGGACTAGCGGGGGGGACTACAATGAGCAGTTCTTC
NA | TRBJ2-3 | TRBV5-1 | NA | CASSPLGHTATDTQYF | TGCGCCAGCAGCCCCTTGGGGCACACTGCGACAGATACGCAGTATTTT
TRBD2 | TRBJ2-1 | TRBV4-3 | few | CASSTPGTSGRASSYNEQFF | TGCGCCAGCAGCACCCCCGGGACTAGCGGGAGGGCGTCGTCCTACAATGAGCAGTTCTTC
NA | TRBJ2-7 | TRBV6-2/TRBV6-3 | many | CASTGLGYEQYF | TGTGCCAGCACCGGACTGGGTTACGAGCAGTACTTC
TRBD1 | TRBJ2-3 | TRBV9 | few | CASSVTGGADTQYF | TGTGCCAGCAGCGTCACAGGGGGCGCAGATACGCAGTATTTT
NA | TRBJ2-1 | TRBV24-1 | NA | CATSDTESYNEQFF | TGTGCCACCAGTGACACAGAGTCCTACAATGAGCAGTTCTTC
NA | TRBJ2-3 | TRBV7-2 | NA | CASSLPRTEYTDTQYF | TGTGCCAGCAGCTTACCTCGGACAGAATACACAGATACGCAGTATTTT
TRBD2 | TRBJ2-3 | TRBV24-1 | NA | CATSGWTSATDTQYF | TGTGCCACCAGTGGATGGACTAGCGCGACAGATACGCAGTATTTT
TRBD1 | TRBJ2-1 | TRBV29-1 | few | CSATGGVSYNEQFF | TGCAGCGCTACAGGGGGCGTAAGCTACAATGAGCAGTTCTTC
NA | TRBJ1-3 | TRBV7-8 | few | CASGVSGNTIYF | TGTGCCAGCGGTGTCTCTGGAAACACCATATATTTT
NA | TRBJ2-3 | TRBV12-3/TRBV12-4 | NA | CASSSMARLTDTQYF | TGTGCCAGCAGTAGTATGGCTAGGCTCACAGATACGCAGTATTTT
TRBD2 | TRBJ2-2 | TRBV9 | NA | CASSVGGLAVTGELFF | TGTGCCAGCAGCGTAGGGGGACTAGCGGTCACCGGGGAGCTGTTTTTT
TRBD1 | TRBJ2-1 | TRBV7-3 | NA | CASSTRTGGTYNEQFF | TGTGCCAGCAGCACTCGGACAGGGGGCACCTACAATGAGCAGTTCTTC
NA | TRBJ2-3 | TRBV14 | few | CASSQVSALLGANTDTQYF | TGTGCCAGCAGCCAAGTCTCGGCGCTCCTTGGGGCCAACACAGATACGCAGTATTTT
TRBD1 | TRBJ2-7 | TRBV7-6 | NA | CASSPGTGTSYEQYF | TGTGCCAGCAGCCCCGGGACAGGGACTTCCTACGAGCAGTACTTC
NA | TRBJ2-7 | TRBV12-3/TRBV12-4 | NA | CASSPSTVSYEQYF | TGTGCCAGCAGCCCCTCGACAGTCTCTTACGAGCAGTACTTC
NA | TRBJ1-4 | TRBV11-2 | NA | CASSFFPEGDKKLFF | TGTGCCAGCAGCTTTTTCCCAGAAGGTGACAAAAAACTGTTTTTT
NA | TRBJ2-1 | TRBV29-1 | few | CSVVADEQFF | TGCAGCGTTGTTGCCGATGAGCAGTTCTTC
NA | TRBJ2-7 | TRBV4-3 | NA | CASSQERTLSSYEQYF | TGCGCCAGCAGCCAAGAGAGAACATTGAGCTCCTACGAGCAGTACTTC
NA | TRBJ1-1 | TRBV23-1 | few | CASSQKSSSEGCTEAFF | TGCGCCAGCAGTCAAAAATCCAGCTCAGAAGGGTGCACTGAAGCTTTCTTT
NA | TRBJ2-3 | TRBV9 | few | CASSAHLNAGPDTQYF | TGTGCCAGCAGCGCCCACCTCAATGCGGGGCCAGATACGCAGTATTTT
NA | TRBJ2-5 | TRBV29-1 | NA | CSVAKGTTRQTQYF | TGCAGCGTTGCTAAGGGGACAACTCGGCAGACCCAGTACTTC
NA | TRBJ2-1 | TRBV6-5 | few | CASGSELAGPHNEQFF | TGTGCCAGCGGGTCGGAGCTAGCAGGGCCACACAATGAGCAGTTCTTC
NA | TRBJ2-1 | TRBV5-6 | NA | CASSFTNEQFF | TGTGCCAGCAGCTTTACCAATGAGCAGTTCTTC
NA | TRBJ2-1 | TRBV15 | few | CATSRSRSNEQFF | TGTGCCACCAGCAGGTCACGGAGCAATGAGCAGTTCTTC